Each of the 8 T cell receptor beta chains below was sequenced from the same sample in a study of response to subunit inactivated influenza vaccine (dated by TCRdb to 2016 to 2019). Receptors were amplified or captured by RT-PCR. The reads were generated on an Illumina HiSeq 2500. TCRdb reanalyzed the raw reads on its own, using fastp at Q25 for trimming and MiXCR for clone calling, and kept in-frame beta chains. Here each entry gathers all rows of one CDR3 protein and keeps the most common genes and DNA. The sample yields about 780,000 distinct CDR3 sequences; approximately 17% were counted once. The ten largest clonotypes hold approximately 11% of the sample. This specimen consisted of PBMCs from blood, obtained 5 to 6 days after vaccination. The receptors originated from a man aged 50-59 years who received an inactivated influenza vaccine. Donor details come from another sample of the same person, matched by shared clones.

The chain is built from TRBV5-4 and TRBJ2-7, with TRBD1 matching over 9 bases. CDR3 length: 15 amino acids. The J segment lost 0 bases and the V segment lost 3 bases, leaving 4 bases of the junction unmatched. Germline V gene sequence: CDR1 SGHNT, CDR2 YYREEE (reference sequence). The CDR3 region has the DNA TGTGCCAGCAGCTCCAGGACAGGGGCCTCCTACGAGCAGTACTTC. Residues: CASSSRTGASYEQYF.

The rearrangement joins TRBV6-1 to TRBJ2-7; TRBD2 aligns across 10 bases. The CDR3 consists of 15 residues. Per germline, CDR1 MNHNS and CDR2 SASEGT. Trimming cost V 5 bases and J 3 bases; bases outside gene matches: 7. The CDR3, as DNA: TGTGCCAGCAGTCGACGACTAGCGGGTGACTACGAGCAGTACTTC. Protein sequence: CASSRRLAGDYEQYF.

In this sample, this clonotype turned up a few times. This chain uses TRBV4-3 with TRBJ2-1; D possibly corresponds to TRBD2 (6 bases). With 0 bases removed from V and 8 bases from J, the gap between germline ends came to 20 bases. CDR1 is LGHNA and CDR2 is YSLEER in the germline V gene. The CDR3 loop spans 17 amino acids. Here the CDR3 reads CASSQEVHGSAQDEQFF. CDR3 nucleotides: TGCGCCAGCAGCCAAGAGGTCCACGGGAGCGCTCAGGATGAGCAGTTCTTC.

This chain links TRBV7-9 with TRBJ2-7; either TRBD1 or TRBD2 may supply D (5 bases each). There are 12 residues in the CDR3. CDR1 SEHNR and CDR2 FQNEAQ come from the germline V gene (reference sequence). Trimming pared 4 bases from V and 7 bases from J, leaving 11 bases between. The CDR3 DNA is TGTGCCAGCAGCTCTTTGGGGGTTGAGCAGTACTTC. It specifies CASSSLGVEQYF.

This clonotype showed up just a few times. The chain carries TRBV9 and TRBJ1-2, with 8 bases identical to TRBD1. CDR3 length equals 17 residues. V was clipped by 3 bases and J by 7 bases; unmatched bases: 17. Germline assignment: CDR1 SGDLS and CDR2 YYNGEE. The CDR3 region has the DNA TGTGCCAGCAGCGAGACCCGGGACAGGCCTCTTACGGGTGGCTACACCTTC. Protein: CASSETRDRPLTGGYTF.

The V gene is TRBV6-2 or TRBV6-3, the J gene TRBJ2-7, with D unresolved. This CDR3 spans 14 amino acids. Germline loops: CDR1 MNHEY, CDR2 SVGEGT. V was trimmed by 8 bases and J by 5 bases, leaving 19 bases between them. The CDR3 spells CASQESRGQDEQYF. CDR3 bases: TGTGCCAGCCAAGAGAGCAGAGGTCAAGACGAGCAGTACTTC.

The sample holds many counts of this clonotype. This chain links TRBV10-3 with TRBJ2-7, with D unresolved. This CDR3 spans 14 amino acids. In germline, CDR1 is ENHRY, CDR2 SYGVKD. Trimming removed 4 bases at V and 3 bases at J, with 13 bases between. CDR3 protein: CAISGDAVRYEQYF. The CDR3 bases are TGTGCCATCAGTGGCGATGCGGTCCGCTACGAGCAGTACTTC.

CDR3 in DNA: TGTGCCAGTCTGATTCGCAATGAGCAGTTCTTC. Translated, it gives CASLIRNEQFF. The chain couples TRBV28 to TRBJ2-1; D gene uncertain. The germline CDR1 and CDR2 sequences are MDHEN and SYDVKM. The V and J ends lost 9 bases and 6 bases respectively, with 9 bases between them. The CDR3 sequence is 11 residues long.